What follows describes a single T cell receptor beta chain. This CDR3 comprises 15 residues. Trimming at V came to 6 bases and at J to 4 bases, leaving 7 bases not matched to a gene. Per the germline V gene, CDR1 is WNHNN and CDR2 is SYGVQD (reference sequence). These data belong to a study of blood T cell repertoires in COVID-19. Study background: Samples representing acute and convalescent COVID-19 were sourced from the United States, Italy and Spain. PBMCs, B-cell-depleted T cells, or T cells were the source of the cDNA or gDNA that made up the material.

Generated by immunoSEQ multiplex PCR, the TCRdb table keeps only in-frame clones and is missing some. The sample yields approximately 210,000 clones, 70% to 90% seen once. The sequence derives from a man younger than 35 with active or convalescent COVID-19. The chain combines TRBV10-1 with TRBJ1-1; 11 bases fit TRBD1. Sample: peripheral blood. CDR3 nucleotide sequence: TGCGCCAGCAGCGCACCGGGACAGGGGGTCACTGAAGCTTTCTTT. It encodes CASSAPGQGVTEAFF.